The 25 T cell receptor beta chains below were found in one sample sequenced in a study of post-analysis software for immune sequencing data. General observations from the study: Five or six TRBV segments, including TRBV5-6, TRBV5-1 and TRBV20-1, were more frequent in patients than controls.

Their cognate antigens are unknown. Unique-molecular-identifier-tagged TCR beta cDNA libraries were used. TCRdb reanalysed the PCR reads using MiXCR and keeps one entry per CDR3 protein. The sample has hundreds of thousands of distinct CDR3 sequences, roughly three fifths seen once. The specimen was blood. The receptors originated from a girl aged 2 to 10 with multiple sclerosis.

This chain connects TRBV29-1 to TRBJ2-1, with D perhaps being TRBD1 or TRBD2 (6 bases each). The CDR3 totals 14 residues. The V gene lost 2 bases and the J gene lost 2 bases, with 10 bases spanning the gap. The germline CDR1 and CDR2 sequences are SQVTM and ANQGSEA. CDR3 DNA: TGCAGCGTTGAAAGGGGGGACACCTACAATGAGCAGTTCTTC. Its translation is CSVERGDTYNEQFF.

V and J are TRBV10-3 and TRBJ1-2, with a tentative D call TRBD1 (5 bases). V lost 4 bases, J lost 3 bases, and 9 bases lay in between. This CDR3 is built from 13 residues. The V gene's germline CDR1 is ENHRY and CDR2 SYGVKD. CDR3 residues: CAISVGTHYGYTF. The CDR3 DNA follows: TGTGCCATCAGTGTAGGGACCCACTATGGCTACACCTTC.

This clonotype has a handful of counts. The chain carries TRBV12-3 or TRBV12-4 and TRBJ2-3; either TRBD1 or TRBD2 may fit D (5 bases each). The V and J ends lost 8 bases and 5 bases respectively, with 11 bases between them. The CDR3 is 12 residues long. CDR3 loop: CASALGGDTQYF. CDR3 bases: TGTGCCAGCGCTCTTGGGGGAGATACGCAGTATTTT.

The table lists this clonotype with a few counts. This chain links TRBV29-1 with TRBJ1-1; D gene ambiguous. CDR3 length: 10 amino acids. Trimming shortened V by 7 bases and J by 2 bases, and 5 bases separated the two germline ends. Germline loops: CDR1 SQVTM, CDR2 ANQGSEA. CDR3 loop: CSGANTEAFF. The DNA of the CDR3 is TGCAGCGGCGCAAACACTGAAGCTTTCTTT.

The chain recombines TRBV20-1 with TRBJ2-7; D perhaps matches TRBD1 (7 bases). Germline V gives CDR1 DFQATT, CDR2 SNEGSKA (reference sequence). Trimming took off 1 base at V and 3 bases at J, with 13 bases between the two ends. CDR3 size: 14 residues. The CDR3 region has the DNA TGCAGTGCTAGAGCAGGGGGGTTTCTCTACGAGCAGTACTTC. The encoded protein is CSARAGGFLYEQYF.

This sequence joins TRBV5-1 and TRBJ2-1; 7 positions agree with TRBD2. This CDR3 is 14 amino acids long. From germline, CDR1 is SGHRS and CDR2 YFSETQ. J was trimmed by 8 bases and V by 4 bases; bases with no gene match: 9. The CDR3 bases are TGCGCCAGCAGCCCAAGAGGACTAGTCGATGAGCAGTTCTTC. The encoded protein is CASSPRGLVDEQFF.

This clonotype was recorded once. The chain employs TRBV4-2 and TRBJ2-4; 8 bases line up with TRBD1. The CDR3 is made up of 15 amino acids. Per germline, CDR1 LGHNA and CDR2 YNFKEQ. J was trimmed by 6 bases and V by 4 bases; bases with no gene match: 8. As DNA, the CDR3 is TGTGCCAGCAGCCTATCCAGGGGGCAAGGAAACATTCAGTACTTC. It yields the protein CASSLSRGQGNIQYF.

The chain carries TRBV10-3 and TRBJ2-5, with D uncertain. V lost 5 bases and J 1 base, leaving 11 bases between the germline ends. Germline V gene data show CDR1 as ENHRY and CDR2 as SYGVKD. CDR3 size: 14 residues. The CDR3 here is CAISLGSGQETQYF. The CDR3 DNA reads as TGTGCCATCAGTCTAGGATCCGGCCAAGAGACCCAGTACTTC.

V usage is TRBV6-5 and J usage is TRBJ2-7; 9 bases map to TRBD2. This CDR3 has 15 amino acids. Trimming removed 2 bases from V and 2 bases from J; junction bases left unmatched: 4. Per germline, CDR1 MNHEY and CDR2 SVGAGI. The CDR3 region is CASSYMASGAYEQYF. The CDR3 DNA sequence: TGTGCCAGCAGTTACATGGCTAGCGGGGCCTACGAGCAGTACTTC.

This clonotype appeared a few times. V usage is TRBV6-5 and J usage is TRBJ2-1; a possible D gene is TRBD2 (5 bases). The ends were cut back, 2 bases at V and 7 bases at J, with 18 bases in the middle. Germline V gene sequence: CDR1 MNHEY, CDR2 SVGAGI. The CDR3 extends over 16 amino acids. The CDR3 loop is CASSYLGVTGPNEQFF. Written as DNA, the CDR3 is TGTGCCAGCAGTTACCTCGGGGTAACGGGCCCAAATGAGCAGTTCTTC.

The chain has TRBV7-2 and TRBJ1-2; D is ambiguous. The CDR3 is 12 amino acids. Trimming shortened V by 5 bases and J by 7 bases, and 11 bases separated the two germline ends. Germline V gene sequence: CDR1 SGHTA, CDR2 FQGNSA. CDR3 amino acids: CASSGTKAGYTF. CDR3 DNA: TGTGCCAGCAGCGGAACTAAGGCTGGCTACACCTTC.

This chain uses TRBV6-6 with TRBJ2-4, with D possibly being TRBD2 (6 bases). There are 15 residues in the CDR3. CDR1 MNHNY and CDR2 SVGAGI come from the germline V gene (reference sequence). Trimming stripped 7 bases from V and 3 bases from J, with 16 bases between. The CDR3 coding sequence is TGTGCCAGCACTCCTTCCGGGGGAGGCAAAAACATTCAGTACTTC. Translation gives CASTPSGGGKNIQYF.

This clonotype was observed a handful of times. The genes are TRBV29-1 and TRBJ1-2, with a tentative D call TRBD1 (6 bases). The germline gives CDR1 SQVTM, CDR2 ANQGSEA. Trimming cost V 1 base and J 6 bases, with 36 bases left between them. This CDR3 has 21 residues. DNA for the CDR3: TGCAGCGTTGAAGTGCCCTCAATAGGTTGGCCCTCAAGGCAGGGGTGGGATGGCTACACCTTC. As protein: CSVEVPSIGWPSRQGWDGYTF.

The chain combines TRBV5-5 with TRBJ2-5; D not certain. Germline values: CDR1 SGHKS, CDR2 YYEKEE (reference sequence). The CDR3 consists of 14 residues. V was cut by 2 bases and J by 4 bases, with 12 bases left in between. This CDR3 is CASSFGQRTETQYF. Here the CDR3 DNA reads TGTGCCAGCAGCTTTGGGCAGAGGACAGAGACCCAGTACTTC. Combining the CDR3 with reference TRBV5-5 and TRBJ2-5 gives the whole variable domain DAGVTQSPTHLIKTRGQQVTLRCSPISGHKSVSWYQQVLGQGPQFIFQYYEKEERGRGNFPDRFSARQFPNYSSELNVNALLLGDSALYLCASSFGQRTETQYFGPGTRLLVL.

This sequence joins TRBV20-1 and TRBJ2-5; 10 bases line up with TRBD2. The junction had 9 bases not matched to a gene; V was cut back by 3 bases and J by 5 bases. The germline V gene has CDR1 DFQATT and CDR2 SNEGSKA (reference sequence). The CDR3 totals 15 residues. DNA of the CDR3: TGCAGTGCTAGTCCCCCACTAGCGGGGTGGGAGACCCAGTACTTC. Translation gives CSASPPLAGWETQYF.

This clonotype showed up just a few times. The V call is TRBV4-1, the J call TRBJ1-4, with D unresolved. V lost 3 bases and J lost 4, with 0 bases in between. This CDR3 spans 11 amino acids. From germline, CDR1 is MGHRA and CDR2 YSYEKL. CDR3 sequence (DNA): TGCGCCAGCAGCCATAATGAAAAACTGTTTTTT. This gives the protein CASSHNEKLFF.

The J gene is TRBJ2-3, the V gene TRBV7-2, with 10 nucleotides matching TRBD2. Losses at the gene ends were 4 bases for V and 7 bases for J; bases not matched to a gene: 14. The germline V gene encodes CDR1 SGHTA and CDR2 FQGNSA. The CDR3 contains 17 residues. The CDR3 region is CASSSHQGSGGSYTQYF. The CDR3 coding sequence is TGTGCCAGCAGCTCCCACCAGGGTAGCGGGGGGTCGTATACGCAGTATTTT.

The CDR3 here is CASSLATGKSEAFF. CDR3 bases: TGTGCCAGCAGTTTAGCCACAGGAAAAAGCGAAGCTTTCTTT. V and J are TRBV12-3 or TRBV12-4 and TRBJ1-1; maybe TRBD1 (5 bases). V lost 0 bases to trimming and J lost 8 bases, with 13 bases between them. The CDR3 contains 14 residues.

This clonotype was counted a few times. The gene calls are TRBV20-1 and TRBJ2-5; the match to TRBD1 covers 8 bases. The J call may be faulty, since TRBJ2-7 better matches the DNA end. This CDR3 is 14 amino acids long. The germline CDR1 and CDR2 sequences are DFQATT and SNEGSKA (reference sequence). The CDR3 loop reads CSASYTGTGDEQYF. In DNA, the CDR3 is TGCAGTGCTAGCTACACCGGGACAGGCGACGAGCAGTACTTC.

CDR3 in amino acids: CSASTRLVSQETQYF. The CDR3 nucleotides are TGCAGTGCTAGCACTCGGTTGGTCAGCCAAGAGACCCAGTACTTC. V is TRBV20-1 and J is TRBJ2-5; D gene ambiguous. Deletions cut 3 bases from V and 1 base from J, with 15 bases between. The germline V gene has CDR1 DFQATT and CDR2 SNEGSKA (reference sequence). The CDR3 extends over 15 amino acids.

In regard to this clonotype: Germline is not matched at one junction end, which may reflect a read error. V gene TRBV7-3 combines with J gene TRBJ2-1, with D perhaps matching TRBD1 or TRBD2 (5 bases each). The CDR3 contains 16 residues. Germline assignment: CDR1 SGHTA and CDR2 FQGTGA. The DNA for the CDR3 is TGTGCCCGCAGCTTAGGACGGGACCGCTCCATAGAAGAGCAGTTCTTC. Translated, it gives CARSLGRDRSIEEQFF.

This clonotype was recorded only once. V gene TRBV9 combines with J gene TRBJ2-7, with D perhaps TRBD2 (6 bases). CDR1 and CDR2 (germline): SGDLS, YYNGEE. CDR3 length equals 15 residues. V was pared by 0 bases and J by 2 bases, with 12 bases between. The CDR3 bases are TGTGCCAGCAGCGTAGATGGCGGGACGACCTACGAGCAGTACTTC. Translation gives CASSVDGGTTYEQYF.

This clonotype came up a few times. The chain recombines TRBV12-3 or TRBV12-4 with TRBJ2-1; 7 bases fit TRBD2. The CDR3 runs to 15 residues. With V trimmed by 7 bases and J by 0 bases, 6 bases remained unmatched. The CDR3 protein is CASTWTRYSYNEQFF. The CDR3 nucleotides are TGTGCCAGCACCTGGACTAGATACTCCTACAATGAGCAGTTCTTC.

Written as DNA, the CDR3 is TGTGCCAGCAGCCTCCCAGGGCGGGCCCCAGAGACCCAGTACTTC. It translates to CASSLPGRAPETQYF. This rearrangement joins TRBV7-6 to TRBJ2-5; D may be TRBD1 or TRBD2 (5 bases each). The germline V and J ends were trimmed by 5 bases and 4 bases, with 17 bases remaining between them. CDR1 and CDR2 from the germline V gene are SGHVS and FNYEAQ. CDR3 length: 15 amino acids.

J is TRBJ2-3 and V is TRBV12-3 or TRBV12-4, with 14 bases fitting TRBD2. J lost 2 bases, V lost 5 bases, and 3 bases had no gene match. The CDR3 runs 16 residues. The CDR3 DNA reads TGTGCCAGCAGTCCGACTAGCGGGAGGGACACAGATACGCAGTATTTT. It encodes CASSPTSGRDTDTQYF.